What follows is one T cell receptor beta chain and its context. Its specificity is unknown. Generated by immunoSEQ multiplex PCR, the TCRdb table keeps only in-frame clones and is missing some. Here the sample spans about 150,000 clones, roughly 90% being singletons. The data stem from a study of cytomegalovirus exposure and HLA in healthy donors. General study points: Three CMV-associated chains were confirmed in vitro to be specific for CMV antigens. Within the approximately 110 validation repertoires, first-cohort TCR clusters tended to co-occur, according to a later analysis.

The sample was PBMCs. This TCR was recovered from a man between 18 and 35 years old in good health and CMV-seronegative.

CDR3 coding DNA: TGCGCCAGCAGTACCGGGACAGGGCCGTGGGAGACCCAGTACTTC. This sequence encodes CASSTGTGPWETQYF. V usage is TRBV10-2 and J usage is TRBJ2-5; 9 positions match TRBD1. Germline V gene sequence: CDR1 WSHSY, CDR2 SAAADI. The CDR3 spans 15 residues. V dropped 5 bases and J dropped 5; count of bases not matched to a gene: 9.